Following are 15 T cell receptor beta chains from one sample sequenced in a study of T cell responses to AZD1222 COVID-19 vaccine. Sequencing was performed with immunoSEQ multiplex PCR; in TCRdb, only in-frame clones are kept and a portion is missing. The data contain about 86,000 clones, over 85% of them singletons. Sequenced material: peripheral blood, taken on day 0 of AZD1222 vaccination. Receptor source: an adult in good health.

The chain carries TRBV5-5 and TRBJ1-5; the D gene is possibly TRBD1 (6 bases). From germline, CDR1 is SGHKS and CDR2 YYEKEE (reference sequence). The CDR3 is 15 amino acids. The V end lost 1 base, the J end lost 7 bases, and 15 bases lay between the germline ends. The CDR3 DNA is TGTGCCAGCAGCTTGACCGGGCATGGGGGCCAGCCCCAGCATTTT. It specifies CASSLTGHGGQPQHF.

The chain joins TRBV6-1 to TRBJ1-1, with 8 bases fitting TRBD1. The CDR3 is 18 amino acids. Germline loops: CDR1 MNHNS, CDR2 SASEGT. Trimming cost V 4 bases and J 0 bases; bases outside gene matches: 13. For the CDR3, the DNA is TGTGCCAGCAGTGTCCCGGGACAGGTAGTACTTATGAACACTGAAGCTTTCTTT. It codes for CASSVPGQVVLMNTEAFF.

The V call is TRBV3-1 (or the pseudogene TRBV3-2), the J call TRBJ2-7; D gene uncertain. Deletions cut 3 bases from V and 2 bases from J, with 14 bases between. There are 15 residues in the CDR3. The V gene's germline CDR1 is LGHDT and CDR2 YNNKEL (reference sequence). For the CDR3, the DNA is TGTGCCAGCAGCCAGTACTACTCAACCACCTACGAGCAGTACTTC. Its translation is CASSQYYSTTYEQYF.

The J gene is TRBJ1-4, the V gene TRBV7-9, with D tentatively TRBD1 (6 bases). Germline CDR1 and CDR2: SEHNR and FQNEAQ (reference sequence). The CDR3 is 17 residues long. Trimming took off 4 bases at V and 0 bases at J, with 15 bases between the two ends. CDR3 in DNA: TGTGCCAGCAGCTCAAGCCGGGACACCTCAACTAATGAAAAACTGTTTTTT. This translates into CASSSSRDTSTNEKLFF.

This chain links TRBV25-1 with TRBJ2-2, with TRBD1 as a possible D gene (6 bases). Germline V gene lookup returns CDR1 MGHDK and CDR2 SYGVNS. Trimming left V 10 bases short and J 1 base short, with 16 bases between. The CDR3 contains 15 residues. CDR3 loop: CATSLLTGNTGELFF. The CDR3 nucleotides read TGTGCCACCTCCCTCTTGACAGGGAACACCGGGGAGCTGTTTTTT.

The V gene is TRBV28, the J gene TRBJ1-1; no clear D. This CDR3 comprises 14 residues. Germline V gives CDR1 MDHEN, CDR2 SYDVKM. V lost 5 bases to trimming and J lost 1 base, with 11 bases between them. This CDR3 reads CASSTQPSNTEAFF. The CDR3 DNA sequence: TGTGCCAGCAGTACGCAACCCTCGAACACTGAAGCTTTCTTT.

The rearrangement uses TRBV28 and TRBJ1-4, with D possibly TRBD1 on 5 matching bases. CDR3 length: 12 residues. CDR1 is MDHEN and CDR2 is SYDVKM in the germline V gene. Trimming took 6 bases from V and 5 from J, leaving 7 bases between them. CDR3 loop: CASSRQNEKLFF. The CDR3 DNA reads as TGTGCCAGCAGCAGACAGAATGAAAAACTGTTTTTT.

V and J are TRBV18 and TRBJ2-7; no firm D call. CDR3 length: 14 amino acids. Germline CDR1 KGHSH, CDR2 LQKENI. The V gene lost 1 base and the J gene lost 0 bases, with 7 bases spanning the gap. CDR3: CASSPQGSSYEQYF. The CDR3 nucleotides are TGTGCCAGCTCACCACAGGGAAGCTCCTACGAGCAGTACTTC. Looking up the rest from reference TRBV18 and TRBJ2-7 gives the full variable domain: NAGVMQNPRHLVRRRGQEARLRCSPMKGHSHVYWYRQLPEEGLKFMVYLQKENIIDESGMPKERFSAEFPKEGPSILRIQQVVRGDSAAYFCASSPQGSSYEQYFGPGTRLTVT.

This clone has only one observation. The chain employs TRBV12-5 and TRBJ2-3, with TRBD2 identical over 13 bases. Trimming at V came to 3 bases and at J to 0 bases, leaving 6 bases not matched to a gene. Looked up from germline, CDR1 is LGHNT and CDR2 is FRNRAP. There are 18 residues in the CDR3. The CDR3 sequence: CASGLGLAGDSSTDTQYF. In DNA, the CDR3 is TGTGCTAGTGGTTTAGGACTAGCGGGGGACTCTAGCACAGATACGCAGTATTTT.

V and J are TRBV5-1 and TRBJ2-1; 8 positions match TRBD2. The CDR3 is 14 amino acids. Germline loops: CDR1 SGHRS, CDR2 YFSETQ. The V segment lost 0 bases and the J segment 7 bases; nucleotides outside the gene matches: 3. The CDR3 here is CASSLVASGNEQFF. CDR3 in DNA: TGCGCCAGCAGCTTGGTAGCTAGCGGGAATGAGCAGTTCTTC.

The chain carries TRBV5-1 and TRBJ2-7, with D hard to call. Trimming cost V 1 base and J 2 bases, with 13 bases left between them. Looked up from germline, CDR1 is SGHRS and CDR2 is YFSETQ. This CDR3 contains 15 residues. The CDR3 region is CASSLTESFPYEQYF. CDR3 nucleotides: TGCGCCAGCAGCTTGACAGAATCCTTTCCCTACGAGCAGTACTTC.

The V and J genes are TRBV19 and TRBJ1-5, with D maybe TRBD1 (6 bases). The CDR3 is 13 amino acids. V gave up 10 bases and J gave up 0 bases, with 10 bases separating them. Germline-derived CDR1 and CDR2 are LNHDA and SQIVND (reference sequence). The CDR3 is CATNRDSNQPQHF. CDR3 DNA: TGTGCCACCAACAGGGATAGCAATCAGCCCCAGCATTTT.

The V call is TRBV28, the J call TRBJ1-4; weak D call: TRBD1 (5 bases). This CDR3 spans 17 amino acids. V lost 1 base, J lost 3 bases, and 15 bases lay in between. Germline V gene sequence: CDR1 MDHEN, CDR2 SYDVKM. CDR3 DNA sequence: TGTGCCAGCAGTTTATTCGGACGGGGGGTAGCTAATGAAAAACTGTTTTTT. This sequence encodes CASSLFGRGVANEKLFF.

This clone was counted once. V and J are TRBV3-1 (or the pseudogene TRBV3-2) and TRBJ2-3, with 11 bases aligning to TRBD2. The germline V gene has CDR1 LGHDT and CDR2 YNNKEL (reference sequence). Unmatched junction bases numbered 9, after V lost 6 bases and J lost 4 bases. This CDR3 has 16 amino acids. The CDR3 loop reads CASSEHSGGGPDTQYF. The CDR3 region has the DNA TGTGCCAGCAGTGAACATAGCGGGGGGGGTCCAGATACGCAGTATTTT.

The chain couples TRBV25-1 to TRBJ2-3; D is undetermined. The V gene lost 1 base and the J gene lost 3 bases, with 11 bases spanning the gap. Germline loops: CDR1 MGHDK, CDR2 SYGVNS. CDR3 size: 15 residues. The CDR3 DNA reads TGTGCCAGCAGTGAATTGGAGAAGTTAACAGATACGCAGTATTTT. Residues: CASSELEKLTDTQYF.